A selection of T cell receptor beta chains follows, all from one sample in a study of T-cell memory formation after mild COVID-19. TCRdb processed the 5' RACE reads anew with MiXCR; each CDR3 protein has one entry. The table lists just under 550,000 distinct CDR3 sequences, over 20% of them singletons. The sample taken for sequencing was PBMCs or a T cell subset sorted from them (not recorded which). The source is an adult woman who had mild COVID-19 (a few samples of this study predate the infection). Cell type and time point are not known. CDR3s include the opening cysteine and the closing phenylalanine or tryptophan. The D gene is left open where the match is weak. The size field is filled for only some rows; it gives once, few, many or a size class.

D gene: TRBD2
V gene: TRBV18
J gene: TRBJ2-7
clone size: few
CDR3 DNA: TGTGCCAGCTCTCCAGGACTAGACCCCTCCTACGAGCAGTACTTC
CDR3 protein: CASSPGLDPSYEQYF

D gene: .
V gene: TRBV7-2
J gene: TRBJ2-5
clone size: few
CDR3 DNA: TGTGCCAGCAGCGATTTAGAGACCCAGTACTTC
CDR3 protein: CASSDLETQYF

D gene: TRBD2
V gene: TRBV20-1
J gene: TRBJ2-1
clone size: .
CDR3 DNA: TGCAGTGCTAGAGGTCGGGAGGGCCATAATGAGCAGTTCTTC
CDR3 protein: CSARGREGHNEQFF

D gene: .
V gene: TRBV29-1
J gene: TRBJ2-1
clone size: few
CDR3 DNA: TGCAGCGCCCCAGACAGTTCCTACAATGAGCAGTTCTTC
CDR3 protein: CSAPDSSYNEQFF

D gene: TRBD2
V gene: TRBV18
J gene: TRBJ2-5
clone size: few
CDR3 DNA: TGTGCCAGCTCACCCCCTGCCACTAGCGTAGAAGAGACCCAGTACTTC
CDR3 protein: CASSPPATSVEETQYF

D gene: TRBD1
V gene: TRBV5-1
J gene: TRBJ1-1
clone size: .
CDR3 DNA: TGCGCCAGCAGCTTGGATGGGACAGGGGGCATCGGGAACACTGAAGCTTTCTTT
CDR3 protein: CASSLDGTGGIGNTEAFF

D gene: .
V gene: TRBV9
J gene: TRBJ1-5
clone size: .
CDR3 DNA: TGTGCCAGCAGCGTAGGTACGGACCGCTATCAGCCCCAGCATTTT
CDR3 protein: CASSVGTDRYQPQHF

D gene: .
V gene: TRBV5-1
J gene: TRBJ2-7
clone size: many
CDR3 DNA: TGCGCCAGCAGCCAGACAGAGTCCTACGAGCAGTACTTC
CDR3 protein: CASSQTESYEQYF

D gene: TRBD1
V gene: TRBV15
J gene: TRBJ2-7
clone size: many
CDR3 DNA: TGTGCCACCAGCAGGGGAATTGGGACAGGGAGCGACGAGCAGTACTTC
CDR3 protein: CATSRGIGTGSDEQYF

D gene: .
V gene: TRBV20-1
J gene: TRBJ2-7
clone size: .
CDR3 DNA: TGCAGTGCTAGGGGACCGGACTACGAGCAGTACTTC
CDR3 protein: CSARGPDYEQYF

D gene: .
V gene: TRBV6-6
J gene: TRBJ2-4
clone size: few
CDR3 DNA: TGTGCCAGCAGTTACTCCGCCCAGGGGCGGCTAGCCAAAAACATTCAGTACTTC
CDR3 protein: CASSYSAQGRLAKNIQYF

D gene: .
V gene: TRBV5-1
J gene: TRBJ2-7
clone size: .
CDR3 DNA: TGCGCCAGCAGCTTGGGGACGACCAACGAGCAGTACTTC
CDR3 protein: CASSLGTTNEQYF

D gene: .
V gene: TRBV6-5
J gene: TRBJ2-1
clone size: .
CDR3 DNA: TGTGCCAGCAATACAGCCGGTGGCAATGAGCAGTTCTTC
CDR3 protein: CASNTAGGNEQFF

D gene: TRBD1
V gene: TRBV10-3
J gene: TRBJ2-7
clone size: few
CDR3 DNA: TGTGCCATCAGTGAGTCACGGGGACAGGTCTCCTACGAGCAGTACTTC
CDR3 protein: CAISESRGQVSYEQYF

D gene: .
V gene: TRBV18
J gene: TRBJ1-2
clone size: .
CDR3 DNA: TGTGCCAGCTCACTCGACACAGGGAACTATGGCTACACCTTC
CDR3 protein: CASSLDTGNYGYTF

D gene: .
V gene: TRBV29-1
J gene: TRBJ1-1
clone size: few
CDR3 DNA: TGCAGCGTTGGAGGACAGAACTTAGGGCTAGGAACTGAAGCTTTCTTT
CDR3 protein: CSVGGQNLGLGTEAFF

D gene: TRBD2
V gene: TRBV5-1
J gene: TRBJ2-2
clone size: .
CDR3 DNA: TGCGCCAGCAGCTTCCCCAAAGCGGGGGCCACAATCAACACCGGGGAGCTGTTTTTT
CDR3 protein: CASSFPKAGATINTGELFF

D gene: .
V gene: TRBV12-3/TRBV12-4
J gene: TRBJ2-1
clone size: .
CDR3 DNA: TGTGCCAGCCACCTGGGAGTTACACAGAATGAGCAGTTCTTC
CDR3 protein: CASHLGVTQNEQFF

D gene: .
V gene: TRBV30
J gene: TRBJ1-6
clone size: .
CDR3 DNA: TGTGCCTGGAGTGTTAAGGATATTTCACCCCTCCACTTT
CDR3 protein: CAWSVKDISPLHF

D gene: TRBD1
V gene: TRBV7-6
J gene: TRBJ2-1
clone size: .
CDR3 DNA: TGTGCCAGCAGCCTCCTAGGCAGGGGGCCTTACAATGAGCAGTTCTTC
CDR3 protein: CASSLLGRGPYNEQFF

D gene: TRBD2
V gene: TRBV12-3/TRBV12-4
J gene: TRBJ2-1
clone size: .
CDR3 DNA: TGTGCCAGTAACCCGGGACTAGCGGGGTTTAATGAGCAGTTCTTC
CDR3 protein: CASNPGLAGFNEQFF

D gene: TRBD2
V gene: TRBV7-9
J gene: TRBJ2-7
clone size: .
CDR3 DNA: TGTGCCAGCAGCCCGCAGGGTTCTAGCGGGAGAGGCTACTACGAGCAGTACTTC
CDR3 protein: CASSPQGSSGRGYYEQYF

D gene: TRBD2
V gene: TRBV28
J gene: TRBJ2-7
clone size: .
CDR3 DNA: TGTGCCAGCAGTTTAGCTAGCGGGAGTATACATGAGCAGTACTTC
CDR3 protein: CASSLASGSIHEQYF

D gene: .
V gene: TRBV24-1
J gene: TRBJ2-2
clone size: many
CDR3 DNA: TGTGCCACCAGTGAGCGACAGGACACCGGGGAGCTGTTTTTT
CDR3 protein: CATSERQDTGELFF

D gene: .
V gene: TRBV5-1
J gene: TRBJ1-6
clone size: few
CDR3 DNA: TGCGCCAGCAGCTTGGATGGCCAGGGAAATTCACCCCTCCACTTT
CDR3 protein: CASSLDGQGNSPLHF

D gene: .
V gene: TRBV9
J gene: TRBJ2-2
clone size: .
CDR3 DNA: TGTGCCAGCAGCGTAGCTATTCTCAACACCGGGGAGCTGTTTTTT
CDR3 protein: CASSVAILNTGELFF

D gene: TRBD1
V gene: TRBV12-3/TRBV12-4
J gene: TRBJ2-3
clone size: many
CDR3 DNA: TGTGCCAGCAGTCCAAGGACAGGGACAGATACGCAGTATTTT
CDR3 protein: CASSPRTGTDTQYF

D gene: .
V gene: TRBV7-6
J gene: TRBJ2-3
clone size: .
CDR3 DNA: TGTGCCAGCAGCTTGGGTAGTGGGGGTGATACGCAGTATTTT
CDR3 protein: CASSLGSGGDTQYF

D gene: .
V gene: TRBV20-1
J gene: TRBJ2-6
clone size: .
CDR3 DNA: TGCAGTGCTAGAGAAGTGAGCTCTGGGGCCAACGTCCTGACTTTC
CDR3 protein: CSAREVSSGANVLTF

D gene: .
V gene: TRBV4-1
J gene: TRBJ2-1
clone size: .
CDR3 DNA: TGCGCCAGCAGCCAAGATGGGGGGACCCTCTCTCCTGAGCAGTTCTTC
CDR3 protein: CASSQDGGTLSPEQFF

D gene: TRBD2
V gene: TRBV7-6
J gene: TRBJ2-7
clone size: .
CDR3 DNA: TGTGCCAGCAGCCTCACCTCTAGCGGCTACGAGCAGTACTTC
CDR3 protein: CASSLTSSGYEQYF

D gene: .
V gene: TRBV5-1
J gene: TRBJ1-1
clone size: .
CDR3 DNA: TGCGCCAGCAGCTTGTTTGGTTACACTGAAGCTTTCTTT
CDR3 protein: CASSLFGYTEAFF

D gene: .
V gene: TRBV27
J gene: TRBJ1-3
clone size: few
CDR3 DNA: TGTGCCAGCAGCCCCTCCGTCTCTGGAAACACCATATATTTT
CDR3 protein: CASSPSVSGNTIYF

D gene: TRBD1
V gene: TRBV3-1
J gene: TRBJ2-7
clone size: few
CDR3 DNA: TGTGCCAGCAGCCCAGGGGCCGGGACAGGGGGCGAGCAGTACTTC
CDR3 protein: CASSPGAGTGGEQYF

D gene: TRBD2
V gene: TRBV7-2
J gene: TRBJ2-7
clone size: .
CDR3 DNA: TGTGCCAGCAGCTCCGGGACTAGCGGGATCCCCTACGAGCAGTACTTC
CDR3 protein: CASSSGTSGIPYEQYF

D gene: .
V gene: TRBV15
J gene: TRBJ1-1
clone size: once
CDR3 DNA: TGTGCCACCAGCAGAGACAGGGAAACTGAAGCTTTCTTT
CDR3 protein: CATSRDRETEAFF